This TCR beta chain was recovered during a study of blood T cell repertoires in COVID-19 (dated by TCRdb to about 2020). At the level of the whole study: Collaborator samples came from the United States, Italy and Spain and covered acute and convalescent phases of COVID-19. The prospective study material was composed of cDNA or gDNA derived from T cells, B-cell-depleted T cells, or PBMCs. Deeply sampled blood TCRbeta repertoires from subjects exposed to, actively infected with, or recovered from COVID-19 were included in the dataset. The repertoires were made available in a free public database intended to serve as a resource for research on the immune response to SARS-CoV-2. Samples were obtained from the ongoing ImmuneRACE study (first 160 participants) and from about 1,300 subjects provided by 6 global collaborators. The sample metadata nearly always contained a de-identified subject ID, COVID-19 status, age in years and sex. Where HLA class I and class II types were available, the types were taken from metadata supplied by the sample provider, not from assay-based typing.

Participants in the prospective study were aged roughly 18 to 89 years, lived in approximately 26 United States geographic areas, and enrolled through a virtual design. In the prospective study, participants were assigned to cohorts based on the clinical history participants reported in a screening survey and a study questionnaire. Recovered participants in ImmuneRACE Cohort 3 were defined by two consecutive negative NP/OP PCR tests, clearance by a healthcare professional, or resolution of symptoms. Each participant in the prospective study had whole blood, serum and a nasopharyngeal or oropharyngeal swab collected by mobile phlebotomists. Additional blood draws and questionnaires over an approximately 2-month period could optionally be provided by prospective study participants. Before DNA extraction, blood samples from the prospective study were shipped at room temperature or frozen. TCRbeta CDR3 regions were amplified from genomic DNA using the immunoSEQ Assay, a bias-controlled multiplex PCR. Under the source paper's analysis protocol: Nucleated cell counts per sample were estimated from amplification of reference gene primers within the assay. Sequence reads were collapsed and filtered to measure the absolute abundance of every unique TCRbeta CDR3 rearrangement. For each sample, productive Simpson clonality was calculated as the square root of Simpson's diversity index over productive rearrangements. As stored in TCRdb, this immuneACCESS dataset retains in-frame rearrangements with V and J assigned. A fraction of the clones does not appear; measured against another copy, unresolved V genes explain less than half of the discrepancy, and the remainder lacks a known reason. That table gives V, J and clone size, and the DNA gave D and trimming. The sample includes about 170,000 clones, with 75% to 90% observed a single time. Clones ranked in the top ten supply roughly 0.77% of the sample.

There are 15 amino acids in the CDR3, from cysteine to phenylalanine inclusive. Here the CDR3 DNA is all that survives: 45 bases in frame from base 1. From a lookup of the germline V gene, CDR1 and CDR2 are SGHTA and FQGNSA. Trimming accounts for 3 bases at V and 3 bases at J, while the number of junction bases matched to no gene is 5. What the research found in general, with its limitations: How much clinical and demographic metadata was included differed by source and by participant, and the metadata was provided uncurated.

About this clone: Its antigen is still unknown. Nothing much larger sits one base from this clone, and base qualities are not available.

The rearranged segments are TRBV7-2 and TRBJ1-5, and 7 junction bases match TRBD1. The sequence came from a young woman who had recovered from COVID-19. The sample taken for sequencing was PBMCs or T cells enriched from blood (not recorded which). The sequence in DNA is TGTGCCAGCAGCTTTCGGGGACAGTACAATCAGCCCCAGCATTTT. Its translation is CASSFRGQYNQPQHF.